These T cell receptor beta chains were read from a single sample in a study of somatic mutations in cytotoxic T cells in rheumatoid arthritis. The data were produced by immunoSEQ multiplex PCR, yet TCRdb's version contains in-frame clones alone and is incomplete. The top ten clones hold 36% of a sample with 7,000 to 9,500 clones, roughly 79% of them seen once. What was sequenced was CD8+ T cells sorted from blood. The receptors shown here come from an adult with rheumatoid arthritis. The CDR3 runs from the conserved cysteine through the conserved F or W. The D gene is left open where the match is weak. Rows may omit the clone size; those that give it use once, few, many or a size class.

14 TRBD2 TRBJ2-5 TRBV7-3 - CASSPGGQMETQYF TGTGCCAGCAGCCCGGGGGGGCAGATGGAGACCCAGTACTTC
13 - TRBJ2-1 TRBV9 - CASSVKGGNEQFF TGTGCCAGCAGCGTAAAGGGGGGCAATGAGCAGTTCTTC
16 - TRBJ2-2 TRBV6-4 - CASSEAMGAGTGELFF TGTGCCAGCAGTGAAGCGATGGGGGCAGGCACCGGGGAGCTGTTTTTT
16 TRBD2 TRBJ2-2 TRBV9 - CASSVGGGSATGELFF TGTGCCAGCAGCGTAGGCGGCGGGAGTGCCACCGGGGAGCTGTTTTTT
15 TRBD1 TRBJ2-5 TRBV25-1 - CASSRWDRYQETQYF TGTGCCAGCTCCAGGTGGGACAGGTACCAAGAGACCCAGTACTTC
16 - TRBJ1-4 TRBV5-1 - CASSPRSGATNEKLFF TGCGCCAGCAGCCCTCGTTCAGGAGCAACTAATGAAAAACTGTTTTTT
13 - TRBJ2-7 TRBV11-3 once CASSMGLSYEQYF TGTGCCAGCAGCATGGGTCTGTCCTACGAGCAGTACTTC
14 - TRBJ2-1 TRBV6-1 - CASSSIPNYNEQFF TGTGCCAGCAGTTCGATTCCAAACTACAATGAGCAGTTCTTC
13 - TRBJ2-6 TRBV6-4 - CASSDSGANVLTF TGTGCCAGCAGTGACTCTGGGGCCAACGTCCTGACTTTC
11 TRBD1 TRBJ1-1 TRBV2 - CAIPGQTEAFF TGTGCCATCCCGGGACAGACTGAAGCTTTCTTT
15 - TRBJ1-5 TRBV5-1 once CASSLGQGSNQPQHF TGCGCCAGCAGCTTGGGGCAGGGCAGCAATCAGCCCCAGCATTTT
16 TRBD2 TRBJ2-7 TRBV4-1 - CASLLEPGGASYEQYF TGCGCCAGCCTTCTTGAGCCGGGGGGGGCCTCCTACGAGCAGTACTTC
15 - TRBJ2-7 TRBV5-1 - CASSFGPGGSYEQYF TGCGCCAGCAGCTTCGGGCCTGGGGGGTCCTACGAGCAGTACTTC
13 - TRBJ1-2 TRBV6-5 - CASSYGGPDGYTF TGTGCCAGCAGTTACGGGGGGCCGGATGGCTACACCTTC
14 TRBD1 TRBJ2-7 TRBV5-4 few CASSLEQGAYEQYF TGTGCCAGCAGCTTGGAACAGGGGGCCTACGAGCAGTACTTC
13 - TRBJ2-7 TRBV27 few CASGDTNSYEQYF TGTGCCAGCGGGGACACCAACTCCTACGAGCAGTACTTC
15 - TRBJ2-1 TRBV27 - CASSLFGRVRNEQFF TGTGCCAGCAGTTTATTTGGCAGGGTGCGCAATGAGCAGTTCTTC
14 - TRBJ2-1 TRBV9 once CASSVGHGRNEQFF TGTGCCAGCAGCGTAGGTCACGGCCGGAATGAGCAGTTCTTC
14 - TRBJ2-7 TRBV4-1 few CASSQGRGSYEQYF TGCGCCAGCAGCCAAGGCAGGGGATCCTACGAGCAGTACTTC